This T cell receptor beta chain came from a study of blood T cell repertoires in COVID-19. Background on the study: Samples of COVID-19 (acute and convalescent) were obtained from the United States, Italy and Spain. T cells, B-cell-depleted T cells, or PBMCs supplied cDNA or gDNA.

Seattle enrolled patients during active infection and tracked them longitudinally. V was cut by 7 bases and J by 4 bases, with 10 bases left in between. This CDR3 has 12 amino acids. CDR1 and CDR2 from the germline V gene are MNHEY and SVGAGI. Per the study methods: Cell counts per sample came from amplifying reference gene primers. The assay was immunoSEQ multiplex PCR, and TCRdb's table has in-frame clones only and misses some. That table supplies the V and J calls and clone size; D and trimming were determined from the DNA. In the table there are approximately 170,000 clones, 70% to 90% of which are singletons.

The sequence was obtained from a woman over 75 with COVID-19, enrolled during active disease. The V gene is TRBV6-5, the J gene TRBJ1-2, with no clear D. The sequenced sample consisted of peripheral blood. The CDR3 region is CASMRGGYGYTF. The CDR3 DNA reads TGTGCCAGCATGCGGGGAGGCTATGGCTACACCTTC.